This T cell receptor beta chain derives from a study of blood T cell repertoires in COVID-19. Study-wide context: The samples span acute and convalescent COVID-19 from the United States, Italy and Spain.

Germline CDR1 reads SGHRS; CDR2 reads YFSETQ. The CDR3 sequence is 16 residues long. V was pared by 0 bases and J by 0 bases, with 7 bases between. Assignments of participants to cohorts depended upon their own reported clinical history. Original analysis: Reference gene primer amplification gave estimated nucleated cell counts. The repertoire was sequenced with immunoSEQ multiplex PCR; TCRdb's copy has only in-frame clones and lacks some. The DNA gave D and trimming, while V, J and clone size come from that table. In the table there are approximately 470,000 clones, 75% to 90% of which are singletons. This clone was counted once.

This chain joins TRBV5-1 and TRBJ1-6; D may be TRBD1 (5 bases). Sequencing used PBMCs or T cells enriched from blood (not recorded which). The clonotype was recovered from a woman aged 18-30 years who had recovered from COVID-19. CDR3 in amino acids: CASSLDTGSYNSPLHF. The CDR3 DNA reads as TGCGCCAGCAGCTTGGACACAGGCTCCTATAATTCACCCCTCCACTTT.